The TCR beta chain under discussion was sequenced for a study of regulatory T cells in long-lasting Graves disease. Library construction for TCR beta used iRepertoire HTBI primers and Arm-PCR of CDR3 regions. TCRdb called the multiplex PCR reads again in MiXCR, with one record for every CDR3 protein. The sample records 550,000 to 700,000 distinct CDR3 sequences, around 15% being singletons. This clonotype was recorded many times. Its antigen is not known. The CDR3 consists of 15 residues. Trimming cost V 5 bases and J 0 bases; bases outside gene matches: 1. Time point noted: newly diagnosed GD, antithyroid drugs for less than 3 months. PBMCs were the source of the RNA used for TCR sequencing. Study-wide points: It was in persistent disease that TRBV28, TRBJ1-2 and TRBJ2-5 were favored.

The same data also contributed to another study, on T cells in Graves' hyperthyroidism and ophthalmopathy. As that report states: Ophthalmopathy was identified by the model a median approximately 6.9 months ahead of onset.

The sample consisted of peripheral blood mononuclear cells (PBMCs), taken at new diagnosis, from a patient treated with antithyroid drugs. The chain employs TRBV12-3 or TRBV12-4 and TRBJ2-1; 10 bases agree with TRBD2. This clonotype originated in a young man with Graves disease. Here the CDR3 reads CASSTSGTSYNEQFF. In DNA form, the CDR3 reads TGTGCCAGCAGTACTAGCGGGACCTCCTACAATGAGCAGTTCTTC.